The 10 T cell receptor beta chains presented below share a single source sample, sequenced in a study of memory CD4+ T cells and cytomegalovirus serostatus. Single viable CD3+CD4+CD8-CD45RO+ cells were sorted as the memory CD4+ T cells. Sequencing used immunoSEQ multiplex PCR; TCRdb keeps in-frame clones, though not all of them. In the table there are about 50,000 clones, over 80% of which are singletons. The specimen was memory CD4+ T cells from blood. The receptors come from an adult in good health and CMV-seronegative.

This clone came up a few times. Other DNA variants within this sample encode the same CDR3. The V call is TRBV18, the J call TRBJ1-2, with TRBD1 as a possible D gene (6 bases). CDR3 size: 13 residues. V lost 0 bases and J lost 5, with 7 bases in between. Germline values: CDR1 KGHSH, CDR2 LQKENI. The CDR3 bases are TGTGCCAGCTCACCACCAGGGGGTTATGGCTACACCTTC. It yields the protein CASSPPGGYGYTF. The full variable domain, completed using reference TRBV18 and TRBJ1-2, is NAGVMQNPRHLVRRRGQEARLRCSPMKGHSHVYWYRQLPEEGLKFMVYLQKENIIDESGMPKERFSAEFPKEGPSILRIQQVVRGDSAAYFCASSPPGGYGYTFGSGTRLTVV.

The CDR3 region is CASSESMGGSGYTF. CDR3 nucleotides: TGTGCCAGCAGTGAATCAATGGGGGGCTCTGGCTACACCTTC. The chain joins TRBV2 to TRBJ1-2; D is perhaps TRBD1 (6 bases). The germline V and J ends were trimmed by 2 bases and 7 bases, with 14 bases remaining between them. Germline V gene lookup returns CDR1 SNHLY and CDR2 FYNNEI. The CDR3 is 14 residues long.

This chain connects TRBV18 to TRBJ2-3; D not certain. Trimming stripped 6 bases from V and 4 bases from J, with 11 bases between. The germline CDR1 and CDR2 sequences are KGHSH and LQKENI. The length of the CDR3 is 13 residues. This CDR3 reads CASSPIGPDTQYF. In DNA form, the CDR3 reads TGTGCCAGCTCGCCCATCGGTCCAGATACGCAGTATTTT.

The rearrangement links TRBV18 to TRBJ1-3; D is undetermined. V was trimmed by 3 bases and J by 8 bases, leaving 8 bases between them. This CDR3 region has 12 residues. Germline assignment: CDR1 KGHSH and CDR2 LQKENI. CDR3 sequence reads: CASSPAGDTIYF. CDR3 bases: TGTGCCAGCTCACCTGCAGGAGACACCATATATTTT.

J is TRBJ1-3 and V is TRBV5-1, with D maybe TRBD1 (5 bases). Trimming took off 4 bases at V and 4 bases at J, with 15 bases between the two ends. Looked up from germline, CDR1 is SGHRS and CDR2 is YFSETQ. This CDR3 spans 15 amino acids. CDR3 bases: TGCGCCAGCAGCCGGGAGGGGTTCGGCGGAAACACCATATATTTT. Amino acids: CASSREGFGGNTIYF.

This clone came up a few times. The CDR3 coding sequence is TGTGCCAGAAGCTTGGAGGATTTCAACACTGAAGCTTTCTTT. Protein product: CARSLEDFNTEAFF. This chain joins TRBV5-3 and TRBJ1-1, with unresolved D. TRBV5-3 has ORF status, its function being uncertain. Between the trimmed V and J ends, which lost 0 bases and 2 bases, there was a span of 8 bases. The CDR3 is 14 residues long.

This clone was detected a few times. V gene TRBV6-4 combines with J gene TRBJ2-7; a weak D match, TRBD1 (5 bases). The CDR3 is 17 amino acids. V lost 2 bases and J lost 6, with 23 bases in between. CDR1 and CDR2 from the germline V gene are MRHNA and SNTAGT. The CDR3 sequence: CASSDPTSGRVDTEQYF. The CDR3 DNA is TGTGCCAGCAGTGACCCGACCTCGGGTCGGGTGGACACCGAGCAGTACTTC.

The gene calls are TRBV28 and TRBJ1-2; tentative D call: TRBD1 (5 bases). The germline V and J ends were trimmed by 3 bases and 4 bases, with 15 bases remaining between them. Germline CDR1 is MDHEN and CDR2 is SYDVKM. This CDR3 region has 15 residues. The CDR3 nucleotides read TGTGCCAGCAGTTTTCAGGGCAGGGCCTTCTATGGCTACACCTTC. Protein: CASSFQGRAFYGYTF.

This chain joins TRBV9 and TRBJ2-1; 8 bases match TRBD2. In germline, CDR1 is SGDLS, CDR2 YYNGEE. This CDR3 is built from 15 residues. V lost 0 bases and J lost 3; bases outside the gene matches: 2. The CDR3 sequence is CASSVVGTSYNEQFF. CDR3 in DNA: TGTGCCAGCAGCGTAGTAGGGACTAGCTACAATGAGCAGTTCTTC.

This rearrangement joins TRBV5-6 to TRBJ2-5; 11 bases fit TRBD2. The V segment lost 4 bases and the J segment 3 bases; nucleotides outside the gene matches: 5. From germline, CDR1 is SGHDT and CDR2 YYEEEE. The CDR3 has 15 amino acids. The CDR3 bases are TGTGCCAGCAGCGCGGCGGGACTAGCGGAAGAGACCCAGTACTTC. Protein product: CASSAAGLAEETQYF.